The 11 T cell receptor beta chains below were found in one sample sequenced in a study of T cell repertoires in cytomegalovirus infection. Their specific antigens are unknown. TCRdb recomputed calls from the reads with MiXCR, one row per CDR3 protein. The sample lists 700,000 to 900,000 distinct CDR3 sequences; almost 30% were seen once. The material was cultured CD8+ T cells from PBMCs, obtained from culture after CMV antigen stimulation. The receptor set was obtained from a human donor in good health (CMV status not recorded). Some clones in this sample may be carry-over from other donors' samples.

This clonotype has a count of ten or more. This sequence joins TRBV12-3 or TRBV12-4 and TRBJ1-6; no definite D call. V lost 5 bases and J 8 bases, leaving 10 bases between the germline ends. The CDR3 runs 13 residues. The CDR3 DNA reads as TGTGCCAGCAGTCACATGGCCTATTCACCCCTCCACTTT. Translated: CASSHMAYSPLHF.

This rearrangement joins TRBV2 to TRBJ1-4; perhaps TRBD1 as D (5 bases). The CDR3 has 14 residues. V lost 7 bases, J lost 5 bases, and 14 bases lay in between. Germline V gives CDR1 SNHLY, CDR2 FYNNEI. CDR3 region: CASTTGRTNEKLFF. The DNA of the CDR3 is TGTGCCAGCACTACGGGACGGACGAATGAAAAACTGTTTTTT.

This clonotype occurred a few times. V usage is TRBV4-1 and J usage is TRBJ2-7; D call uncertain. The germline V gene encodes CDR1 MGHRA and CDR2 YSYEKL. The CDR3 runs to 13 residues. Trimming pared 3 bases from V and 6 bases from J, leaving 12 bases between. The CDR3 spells CASSQPTRSEQYF. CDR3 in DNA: TGCGCCAGCAGCCAGCCGACACGCAGCGAGCAGTACTTC.

CDR3 coding DNA: TGTGCCAGCAGTTTACTCCCAGTCTACGAGCAGTACTTC. Translated, it gives CASSLLPVYEQYF. This rearrangement joins TRBV12-3 or TRBV12-4 to TRBJ2-7; no reliable D call. The V and J ends lost 2 bases and 3 bases respectively, with 8 bases between them. This CDR3 has 13 residues.

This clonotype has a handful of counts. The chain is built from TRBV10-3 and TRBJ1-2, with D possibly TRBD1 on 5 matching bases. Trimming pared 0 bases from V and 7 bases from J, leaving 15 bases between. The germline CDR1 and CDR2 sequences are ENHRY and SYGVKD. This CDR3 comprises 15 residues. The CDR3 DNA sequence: TGTGCCATCAGTGAGTCTGGCAGGGTAGGGAGTGGCTACACCTTC. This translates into CAISESGRVGSGYTF.

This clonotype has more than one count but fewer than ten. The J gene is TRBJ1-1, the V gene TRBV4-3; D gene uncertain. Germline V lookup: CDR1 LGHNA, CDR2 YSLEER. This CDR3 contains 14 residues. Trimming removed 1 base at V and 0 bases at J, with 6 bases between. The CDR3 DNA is TGCGCCAGCAGCCAAGGTCTAATGAACACTGAAGCTTTCTTT. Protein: CASSQGLMNTEAFF.

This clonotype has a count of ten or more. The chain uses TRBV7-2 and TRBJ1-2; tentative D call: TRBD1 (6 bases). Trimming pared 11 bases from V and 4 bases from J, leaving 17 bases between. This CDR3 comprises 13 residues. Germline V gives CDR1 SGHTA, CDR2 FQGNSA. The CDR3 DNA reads TGTGCCGGGGGCAAACCTATCCCCTATGGCTACACCTTC. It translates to CAGGKPIPYGYTF.

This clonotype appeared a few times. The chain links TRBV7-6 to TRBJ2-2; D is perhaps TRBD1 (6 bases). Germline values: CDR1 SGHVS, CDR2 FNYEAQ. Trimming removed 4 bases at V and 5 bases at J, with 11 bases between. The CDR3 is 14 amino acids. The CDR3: CASSSIQGTGELFF. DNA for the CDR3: TGTGCCAGCAGCTCGATACAGGGAACCGGGGAGCTGTTTTTT.

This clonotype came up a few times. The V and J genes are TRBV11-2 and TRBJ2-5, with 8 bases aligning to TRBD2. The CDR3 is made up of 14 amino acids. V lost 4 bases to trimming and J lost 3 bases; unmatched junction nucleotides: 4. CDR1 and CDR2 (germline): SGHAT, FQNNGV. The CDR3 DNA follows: TGTGCCAGCAGCTGGGATAGCGGGGAAGAGACCCAGTACTTC. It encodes CASSWDSGEETQYF.

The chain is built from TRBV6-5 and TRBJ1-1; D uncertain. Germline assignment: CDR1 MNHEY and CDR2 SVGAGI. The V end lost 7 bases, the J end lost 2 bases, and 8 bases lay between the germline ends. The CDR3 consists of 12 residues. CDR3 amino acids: CASTEGNTEAFF. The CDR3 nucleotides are TGTGCCAGCACGGAAGGCAACACTGAAGCTTTCTTT.

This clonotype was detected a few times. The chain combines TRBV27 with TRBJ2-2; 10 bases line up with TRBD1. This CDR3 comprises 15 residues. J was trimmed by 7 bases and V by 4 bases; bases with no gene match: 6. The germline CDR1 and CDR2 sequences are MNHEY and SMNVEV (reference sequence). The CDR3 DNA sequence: TGTGCCAGCAGTTCACGACAGGGGGCTGACGGGGAGCTGTTTTTT. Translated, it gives CASSSRQGADGELFF.